One sample yielded the 17 T cell receptor beta chains listed below, sequenced in a study of T-cell reconstitution after alpha-beta-depleted transplantation in children (TCRdb year 2016). The treatment or condition label for this specimen denotes: allogeneic hematopoietic cell transplantation with graft depleted of TCRalphabeta T cells and CD19 B cells. The protocol used for the library was PCR. Sequencing relied on an Illumina HiSeq 2500. TCR libraries were prepared with molecular barcoding, using unique molecular identifiers to normalize TCRbeta repertoire quantification. TCRdb reprocessing: public reads trimmed at Q25 with fastp, clones called with MiXCR, in-frame beta chains kept. Here each entry gathers all rows of one CDR3 protein and keeps the most common genes and DNA. This sample gives approximately 630,000 distinct CDR3 sequences in total; approximately 14% of them show up just once. The top ten clones comprise 0.75% to 0.85% of the sample.

The source was PBMCs, collected before TCRalphabeta/CD19-depleted stem cell transplant. These receptors were taken from a girl aged 2 to 10 with congenital amegakaryocytic thrombocytopenia, due to receive a stem cell transplant.

This chain joins TRBV20-1 and TRBJ2-3; 7 bases fit TRBD2. Germline lookup yields CDR1 DFQATT and CDR2 SNEGSKA (reference sequence). V shed 6 bases, J shed 0 bases, and the junction held 9 bases outside the gene matches. CDR3 length equals 15 residues. As DNA, the CDR3 is TGCAGTGCCCAGACGGGGGGAACGAGCACAGATACGCAGTATTTT. Residues: CSAQTGGTSTDTQYF.

This clonotype occurred many times. The CDR3 loop reads CSARVPGGDTGELFF. Here the CDR3 DNA reads TGCAGTGCTAGAGTTCCGGGAGGGGACACCGGGGAGCTGTTTTTT. The chain uses TRBV20-1 and TRBJ2-2, with 8 bases lining up with TRBD2. The germline CDR1 and CDR2 sequences are DFQATT and SNEGSKA (reference sequence). This CDR3 region has 15 residues. V was pared by 1 base and J by 3 bases, with 4 bases of the junction left unmatched.

V usage is TRBV7-9 and J usage is TRBJ1-1; 9 bases line up with TRBD1. The V segment lost 0 bases and the J segment 5 bases; nucleotides outside the gene matches: 7. CDR1 and CDR2 (germline): SEHNR, FQNEAQ (reference sequence). The CDR3 runs 16 residues. The CDR3: CASSLAPGQGGTEAFF. The CDR3 nucleotides are TGTGCCAGCAGCTTAGCTCCGGGACAGGGAGGGACTGAAGCTTTCTTT. The full variable domain, completed using reference TRBV7-9 and TRBJ1-1, is DTGVSQNPRHKITKRGQNVTFRCDPISEHNRLYWYRQTLGQGPEFLTYFQNEAQLEKSRLLSDRFSAERPKGSFSTLEIQRTEQGDSAMYLCASSLAPGQGGTEAFFGQGTRLTVV.

This clonotype has just a few counts. This chain joins TRBV12-3 or TRBV12-4 and TRBJ1-5, with TRBD1 as a possible D gene (6 bases). The V end was cut by 6 bases, the J end by 10 bases, with 25 bases between. The CDR3 is 16 residues long. The CDR3 loop reads CASSPGTGWGINPQHF. In DNA form, the CDR3 reads TGTGCCAGCAGCCCCGGAACAGGGTGGGGAATCAATCCCCAGCATTTT.

This clonotype was picked up a small number of times. The J gene is TRBJ2-6, the V gene TRBV29-1, with TRBD2 identical over 8 bases. The V and J ends lost 8 bases and 2 bases, in that order; junction bases with no gene match: 17. The length of the CDR3 is 18 residues. Germline loops: CDR1 SQVTM, CDR2 ANQGSEA. In DNA form, the CDR3 reads TGCAGCTCGGTTGGACGGGAGGGCCTTCTCGCTGGGGCCAACGTCCTGACTTTC. Translation gives CSSVGREGLLAGANVLTF.

The chain has TRBV29-1 and TRBJ2-6; TRBD1 aligns across 7 bases. Germline trimming cut 7 bases from V and 0 bases from J; bases unmatched to any gene: 9. Germline-derived CDR1 and CDR2 are SQVTM and ANQGSEA. This CDR3 is built from 16 residues. CDR3 in DNA: TGCAGCGCCCAGGGGGACAGAAACTCTGGGGCCAACGTCCTGACTTTC. It translates to CSAQGDRNSGANVLTF.

This clonotype was observed many times. The DNA of the CDR3 is TGTGCCAGCAGTTTATCGGTGGGAGGGCCCGATGAGCAGTTCTTC. Translating it yields CASSLSVGGPDEQFF. This chain uses TRBV27 with TRBJ2-1; TRBD2 matches at 7 bases. The CDR3 length is 15 residues. The V segment lost 0 bases and the J segment 8 bases; nucleotides outside the gene matches: 7. Germline assignment: CDR1 MNHEY and CDR2 SMNVEV (reference sequence).

The chain employs TRBV2 and TRBJ2-3, with 9 bases that match TRBD2. CDR3 length: 13 amino acids. Germline V CDR1 and CDR2: SNHLY, FYNNEI. Trimming at V came to 6 bases and at J to 4 bases, leaving 2 bases not matched to a gene. Here the CDR3 reads CASRLAGSDTQYF. The CDR3 nucleotides read TGTGCCAGCAGGCTAGCGGGATCAGATACGCAGTATTTT. The full variable domain, with the rest looked up from reference TRBV2 and TRBJ2-3, is EPEVTQTPSHQVTQMGQEVILRCVPISNHLYFYWYRQILGQKVEFLVSFYNNEISEKSEIFDDQFSVERPDGSNFTLKIRSTKLEDSAMYFCASRLAGSDTQYFGPGTRLTVL.

A few counts support this clonotype. This sequence joins TRBV20-1 and TRBJ2-7; tentatively, D is TRBD1 or TRBD2 (5 bases each). The CDR3 is made up of 13 amino acids. V was clipped by 6 bases and J by 2 bases, with 14 bases between them. Germline V CDR1 and CDR2: DFQATT, SNEGSKA (reference sequence). Here the CDR3 reads CSATGTHAYEQYF. DNA of the CDR3: TGCAGTGCAACCGGGACCCACGCCTACGAGCAGTACTTC.

The genes are TRBV7-9 and TRBJ2-5; D is uncertain. From germline, CDR1 is SEHNR and CDR2 FQNEAQ (reference sequence). V was shortened by 7 bases and J by 0 bases, with 9 bases between the two germline ends. This CDR3 region has 13 residues. The CDR3 sequence is CASKDGNQETQYF. Written as DNA, the CDR3 is TGTGCCAGCAAGGATGGGAACCAAGAGACCCAGTACTTC.

As to this clonotype: This clone may be a read error of a much larger clone one base away. The chain has TRBV27 and TRBJ2-7; D possibly corresponds to TRBD2 (5 bases). From germline, CDR1 is MNHEY and CDR2 SMNVEV (reference sequence). This CDR3 has 14 amino acids. The V gene lost 1 base and the J gene lost 6 bases, with 13 bases spanning the gap. In DNA form, the CDR3 reads TGTGCCAGCAGTTTATACACCCTAGGGAGCGAGCAGTACTTC. Encoded protein: CASSLYTLGSEQYF.

Ten or more counts support this clonotype. V is TRBV28 and J is TRBJ2-2; the D is unclear. Trimming left V 1 base short and J 5 bases short, with 5 bases between. The V gene's germline CDR1 is MDHEN and CDR2 SYDVKM. CDR3 size: 13 residues. This CDR3 reads CASSLYRTGELFF. The CDR3, as DNA: TGTGCCAGCAGTTTATACAGAACCGGGGAGCTGTTTTTT.

This clonotype was found once. One end of the junction does not line up with germline, which may come from a read error. This sequence joins TRBV5-1 and TRBJ2-4; D unresolved. The CDR3 totals 13 residues. Germline V gives CDR1 SGHRS, CDR2 YFSETQ. CDR3 sequence (DNA): TGCGCCAGCAGCTTAGAAGGGAAAAACATTCATTACTTC. This codes for CASSLEGKNIHYF.

This clonotype was detected many times. One end of the junction is discordant with germline, which a read error may explain. This chain connects TRBV12-3 or TRBV12-4 to TRBJ2-3; 11 nucleotides agree with TRBD2. The CDR3 has 16 amino acids. The CDR3 DNA sequence: TGTGCCAGCAGCTTAGCGGGAGGGCCCGGCGGGGATACGCAGTATTTT. Translating it yields CASSLAGGPGGDTQYF.

In its sample, this clonotype was seen many times. The V call is TRBV6-5, the J call TRBJ2-7; no firm D call. This CDR3 contains 12 residues. CDR1 is MNHEY, CDR2 SVGAGI, per germline. Trimming took off 6 bases at V and 5 bases at J, with 11 bases between the two ends. This chain's CDR3 is CASRDLRHEQYF. The CDR3 DNA is TGTGCCAGCAGGGATCTACGGCACGAGCAGTACTTC.

On this clonotype: Just one base apart from a much larger clone, this may be a read error. V usage is TRBV10-3 and J usage is TRBJ2-1; D is unresolved. The CDR3 consists of 13 residues. V was trimmed by 8 bases and J by 6 bases, leaving 14 bases between them. Germline lookup yields CDR1 ENHRY and CDR2 SYGVKD. The CDR3 DNA reads as TGTGCCATCCAAGGACCAGCCTTCAATGAGCAGTTCTTC. This encodes CAIQGPAFNEQFF.

This clonotype has only a few counts. The chain is built from TRBV6-1 and TRBJ2-1; unclear D gene. CDR1 and CDR2 from the germline V gene are MNHNS and SASEGT. The V gene lost 7 bases and the J gene lost 0 bases, with 16 bases spanning the gap. The CDR3 loop spans 16 amino acids. The CDR3, as DNA: TGTGCCAGCAAAATAGAGTCGATTAGCTCCTACAATGAGCAGTTCTTC. Translated, it gives CASKIESISSYNEQFF.